The 9 T cell receptor beta chains below come from one sample, sequenced in a study of regulatory T cells in long-lasting Graves disease. HTBI primers from iRepertoire and Arm-PCR of CDR3 regions yielded the TCR beta libraries. TCRdb processed the multiplex PCR reads anew with MiXCR; each CDR3 protein has one entry. The data show hundreds of thousands of distinct CDR3 sequences, with 30% seen just once and around 42% held by the top ten. Time point: persistent/refractory GD, antithyroid drugs over 5 years with positive TRAb. With RNA extracted from PBMCs as input, the TCR library was made. The specimen comprised peripheral blood mononuclear cells (PBMCs), sampled when the disease was refractory, from a patient treated with antithyroid drugs. These receptors all come from a female donor with Graves disease.

This clonotype was seen a few times. V is TRBV27 and J is TRBJ1-1; D is uncertain. The V end lost 5 bases, the J end lost 7 bases, and 11 bases lay between the germline ends. This CDR3 is built from 12 residues. Germline CDR1 and CDR2: MNHEY and SMNVEV (reference sequence). The CDR3 region has the DNA TGTGCCAGCAGTCCGCCCAGTAATGAAGCTTTCTTT. Its protein product is CASSPPSNEAFF.

As to this clonotype: Germline is not matched at one junction end, which may reflect a read error. The chain has TRBV12-3 or TRBV12-4 and TRBJ1-5, with D hard to call. The CDR3 consists of 15 residues. Written as DNA, the CDR3 is TGTGCCGGCAGTGTGACACTCAGGACGAATCAGCCCCAGCATTTT. Translating gives CAGSVTLRTNQPQHF.

This clonotype was counted only a few times. The chain employs TRBV15 and TRBJ1-4, with D uncertain. Trimming cost V 0 bases and J 5 bases, with 4 bases left between them. The length of the CDR3 is 13 residues. CDR1 and CDR2 from the germline V gene are LNHNV and YYDKDF (reference sequence). The DNA for the CDR3 is TGTGCCACCAGCAGAGAGGGAAATGAAAAACTGTTTTTT. Its protein product is CATSREGNEKLFF. The complete variable domain, with remaining parts taken from reference TRBV15 and TRBJ1-4, reads DAMVIQNPRYQVTQFGKPVTLSCSQTLNHNVMYWYQQKSSQAPKLLFHYYDKDFNNEADTPDNFQSRRPNTSFCFLDIRSPGLGDTAMYLCATSREGNEKLFFGSGTQLSVL.

The chain couples TRBV7-2 to TRBJ2-7; 14 positions match TRBD2. This CDR3 is built from 16 residues. The junction had 4 bases not matched to a gene; V was cut back by 3 bases and J by 3 bases. CDR1 and CDR2 from the germline V gene are SGHTA and FQGNSA. For the CDR3, the DNA is TGTGCCAGCAGCTTGGGACTAGCGGGAGTGTTCTACGAGCAGTACTTC. Residues: CASSLGLAGVFYEQYF.

The rearrangement links TRBV19 to TRBJ1-2; TRBD1 aligns across 11 bases. Germline values: CDR1 LNHDA, CDR2 SQIVND (reference sequence). The CDR3 covers 17 residues. J gave up 2 bases and V 3 bases, and 8 bases lay outside the gene matches. The DNA for the CDR3 is TGTGCCAGTAGTATCTGGACAGGGGGCGCCGAGAACTATGGCTACACCTTC. This translates into CASSIWTGGAENYGYTF.

This clonotype was found many times. The V and J genes are TRBV7-8 and TRBJ1-2; 7 bases fit TRBD1. This CDR3 is 16 amino acids long. Germline-derived CDR1 and CDR2 are SGHVS and FQNEAQ. Trimming cost V 4 bases and J 0 bases; bases outside gene matches: 8. CDR3 in DNA: TGTGCCAGCAGCTCCCTCCGGGACAGTACTAACTATGGCTACACCTTC. Amino acids: CASSSLRDSTNYGYTF.

This clonotype was observed at least ten times. This rearrangement joins TRBV30 to TRBJ1-1; D remains unclear. The V end was cut by 5 bases, the J end by 7 bases, with 11 bases between. This CDR3 comprises 11 residues. In germline, CDR1 is GTSNPN, CDR2 SVGIG (reference sequence). The CDR3 spells CAWGARDEAFF. The CDR3 DNA sequence: TGTGCCTGGGGAGCCCGGGATGAAGCTTTCTTT.

This clonotype was detected only a few times. The chain links TRBV7-8 to TRBJ2-2, with a weak D call TRBD1 (6 bases). CDR3 size: 16 residues. Looked up from germline, CDR1 is SGHVS and CDR2 is FQNEAQ. V lost 0 bases and J 9 bases, leaving 17 bases between the germline ends. The CDR3 DNA follows: TGTGCCAGCAGCTTAGCGGGTGGCAGGGGTTGTTGGGAGCTGTTTTTT. Translated, it gives CASSLAGGRGCWELFF.

This clonotype was detected only a few times. The chain links TRBV10-3 to TRBJ2-7; TRBD1 or TRBD2 may be the D gene (5 bases each). The germline CDR1 and CDR2 sequences are ENHRY and SYGVKD. CDR3 length equals 13 residues. With 4 bases removed from V and 6 bases from J, the gap between germline ends came to 13 bases. CDR3 nucleotides: TGTGCCATCAGTGCTCAGGGACCCCGCGAGCAGTACTTC. Protein sequence: CAISAQGPREQYF.